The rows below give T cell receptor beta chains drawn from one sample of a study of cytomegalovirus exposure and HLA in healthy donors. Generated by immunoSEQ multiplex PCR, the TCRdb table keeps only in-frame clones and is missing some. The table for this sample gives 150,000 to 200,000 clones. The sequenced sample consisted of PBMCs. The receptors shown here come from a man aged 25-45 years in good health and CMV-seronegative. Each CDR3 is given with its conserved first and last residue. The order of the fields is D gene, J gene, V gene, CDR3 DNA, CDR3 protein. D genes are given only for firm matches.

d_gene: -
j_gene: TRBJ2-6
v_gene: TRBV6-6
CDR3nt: TGTGCCAGCAGTTACTCTGACACCCGGCAGGCCAACGTCCTGACTTTC
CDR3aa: CASSYSDTRQANVLTF

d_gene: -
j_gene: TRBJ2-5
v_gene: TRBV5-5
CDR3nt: TGTGCCAGCAGCTTGGGGGCTCGCCTCCCGGAGACCCAGTACTTC
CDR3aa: CASSLGARLPETQYF

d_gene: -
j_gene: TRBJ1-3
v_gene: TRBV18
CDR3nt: TGTGCCAGCTCACCAACAGCCGGAAACACCATATATTTT
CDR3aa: CASSPTAGNTIYF

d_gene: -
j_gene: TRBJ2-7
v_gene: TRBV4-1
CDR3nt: TGCGCCAGCAGCCACGGGGACAACTACGAGCAGTACTTC
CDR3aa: CASSHGDNYEQYF

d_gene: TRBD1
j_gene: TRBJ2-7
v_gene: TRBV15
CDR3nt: TGTGCCACCAGCAGAGAGGGGGATGAGACAGGGTCTCCCTACGAGCAGTACTTC
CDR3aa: CATSREGDETGSPYEQYF

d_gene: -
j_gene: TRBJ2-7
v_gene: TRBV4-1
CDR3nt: TGCGCCAGCAGCCCAGCAGGCGGGAAAGAGCGGTACTTC
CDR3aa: CASSPAGGKERYF

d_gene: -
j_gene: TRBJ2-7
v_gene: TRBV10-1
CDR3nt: TGCGCCAGCAGCTCCGGGACAAAGAACTACGAGCAGTACTTC
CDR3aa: CASSSGTKNYEQYF

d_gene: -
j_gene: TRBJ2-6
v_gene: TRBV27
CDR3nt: TGTGCCAGCAGTTTTGCGGTCTCTGGGGCCAACGTCCTGACTTTC
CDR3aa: CASSFAVSGANVLTF

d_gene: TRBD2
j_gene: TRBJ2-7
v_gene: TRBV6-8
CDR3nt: TGTGCCAGCAGTTCCCGTTTAAGACTAGCGGGAGGGAGCTCCTACGAGCAGTACTTC
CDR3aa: CASSSRLRLAGGSSYEQYF

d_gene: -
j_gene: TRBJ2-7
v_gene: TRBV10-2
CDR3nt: TGCGCCAGCAGTGAGAACGGACAGTCCTACGAGCAGTACTTC
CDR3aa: CASSENGQSYEQYF

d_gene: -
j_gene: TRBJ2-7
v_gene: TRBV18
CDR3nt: TGTGCCAGCTCACCAGGAGTAGACGAGCAGTACTTC
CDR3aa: CASSPGVDEQYF

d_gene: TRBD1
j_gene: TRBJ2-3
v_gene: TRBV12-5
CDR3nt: TGTGCTAGTGCCAGACAGGGCCCCACAGATACGCAGTATTTT
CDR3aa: CASARQGPTDTQYF

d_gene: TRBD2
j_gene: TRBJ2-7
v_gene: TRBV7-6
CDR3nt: TGTGCCAGCAGCTTAGAAGCGGGAGGGCCCTACTACGAGCAGTACTTC
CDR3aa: CASSLEAGGPYYEQYF

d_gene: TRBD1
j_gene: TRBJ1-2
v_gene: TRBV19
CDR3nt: TGTGCCAGTACCCCCGGGACAGGTATCTATGGCTACACCTTC
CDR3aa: CASTPGTGIYGYTF

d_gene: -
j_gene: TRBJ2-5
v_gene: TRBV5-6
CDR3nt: TGTGCCAGCAACAACAGGAACCAAGAGACCCAGTACTTC
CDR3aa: CASNNRNQETQYF

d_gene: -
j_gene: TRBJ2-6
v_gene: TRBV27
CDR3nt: TGTGCCAGCCGAAGGGACATCCTTCCCTCTGGGGCCAACGTCCTGACTTTC
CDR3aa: CASRRDILPSGANVLTF

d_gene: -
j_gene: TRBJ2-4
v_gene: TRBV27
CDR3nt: TGTGCCAGCAGTTTATATCTGGACAGTGAAGCCAAAAACATTCAGTACTTC
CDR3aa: CASSLYLDSEAKNIQYF

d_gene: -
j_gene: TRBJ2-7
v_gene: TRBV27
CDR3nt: TGTGCCAGCAGCCCCATGCAGGGGACCCGGAGGGAGCAGTACTTC
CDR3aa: CASSPMQGTRREQYF

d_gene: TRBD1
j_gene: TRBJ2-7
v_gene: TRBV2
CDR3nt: TGTGCCAGCTTCGGACCGGGACAGTTCTACGAGCAGTACTTC
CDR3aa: CASFGPGQFYEQYF

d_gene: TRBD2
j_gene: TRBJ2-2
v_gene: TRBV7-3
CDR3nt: TGTGCCAGCAGCTTCGGGACTAGCGGGGCTACCGGGGAGCTGTTTTTT
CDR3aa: CASSFGTSGATGELFF

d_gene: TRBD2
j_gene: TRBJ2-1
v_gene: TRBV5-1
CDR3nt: TGCGCCAGCAGCGGACTAGCGGGAGGCTCCTACAATGAGCAGTTCTTC
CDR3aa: CASSGLAGGSYNEQFF

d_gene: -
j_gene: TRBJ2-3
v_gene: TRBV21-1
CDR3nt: TGTGCCACGCCTCCCCAAATACAAAAGGGTTGTCAGGGACATTCTCCAGATACGCAGTATTTT
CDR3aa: CATPPQIQKGCQGHSPDTQYF

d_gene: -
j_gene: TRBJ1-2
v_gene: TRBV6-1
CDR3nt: TGTGCCAGCAGTGACAACTACCTGGTAGTTAACTATGGCTACACCTTC
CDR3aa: CASSDNYLVVNYGYTF

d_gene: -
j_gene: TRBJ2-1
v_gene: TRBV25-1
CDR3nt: TGTGCCAGCAGTGAAGGGTCAGGGTACAATGAGCAGTTCTTC
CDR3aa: CASSEGSGYNEQFF